This T cell receptor beta chain was captured by sequencing in a study of PD-1 blockade in mismatch repair-deficient tumors. Study-level findings and limits: Rapid post-treatment expansion, then contraction, generally preceding radiologic response, marked tumor-resident clones.

Generated by immunoSEQ multiplex PCR, the TCRdb table keeps only in-frame clones and is missing some. The data hold roughly 13,000 clones, with 70% to 90% observed a single time. A word on this clone: Its antigen is not identified.

Time point given: approximately ten-day in vitro stimulation with candidate neoantigen peptide 6. Each of about seven ELISpot-reactive candidate peptides was used for roughly 10-day stimulation. Germline CDR1 and CDR2: SGHNT and YYREEE (reference sequence). CDR3 length: 17 amino acids. Germline trimming cut 3 bases from V and 2 bases from J; bases unmatched to any gene: 11. The input for sequencing was cells cultured in vitro, taken from a patient treated with pembrolizumab. The chain recombines TRBV5-4 with TRBJ2-3, with 8 nucleotides matching TRBD2. The clonotype comes from an adult with mismatch repair-deficient cancer. The CDR3 sequence: CASSSQSGSQITDTQYF. The CDR3, as DNA: TGTGCCAGCAGCTCACAAAGCGGGAGTCAAATCACAGATACGCAGTATTTT.